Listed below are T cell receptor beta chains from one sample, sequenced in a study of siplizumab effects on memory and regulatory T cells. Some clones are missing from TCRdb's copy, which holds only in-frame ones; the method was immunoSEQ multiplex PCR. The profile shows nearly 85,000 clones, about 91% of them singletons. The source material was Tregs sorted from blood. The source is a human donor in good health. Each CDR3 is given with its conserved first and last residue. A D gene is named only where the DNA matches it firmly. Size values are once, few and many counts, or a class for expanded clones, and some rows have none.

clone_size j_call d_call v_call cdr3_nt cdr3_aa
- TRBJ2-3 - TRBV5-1 TGCGCCAGCAGCTCCTCGGGGGCCACAGATACGCAGTATTTT CASSSSGATDTQYF
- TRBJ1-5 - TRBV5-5 TGTGCCAGCAGCTTGTTGGGAGGGACAAGCAATCAGCCCCAGCATTTT CASSLLGGTSNQPQHF
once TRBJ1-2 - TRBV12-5 TGTGCTAGTGGCACCACCGCGTGGACAGTTAACTATGGCTACACCTTC CASGTTAWTVNYGYTF
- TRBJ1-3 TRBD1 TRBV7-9 TGTGCCAGCAGCTCCCAGGGGGGCTTTGGAAACACCATATATTTT CASSSQGGFGNTIYF
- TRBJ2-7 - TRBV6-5 TGTGCCAGCAGTAACATCGGGGTGGGGGTGTACGAGCAGTACTTC CASSNIGVGVYEQYF
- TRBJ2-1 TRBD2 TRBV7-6 TGTGCCAGCAGTCCGTGGACTAGCGGTTCTTACAATGAGCAGTTCTTC CASSPWTSGSYNEQFF
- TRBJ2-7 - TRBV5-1 TGCGCCAGCAGCTTCCCAGGGGCTTCCTACGAGCAGTACTTC CASSFPGASYEQYF
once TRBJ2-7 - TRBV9 TGTGCCAGCAGCCCTCATAGCTCCTACGAGCAGTACTTC CASSPHSSYEQYF
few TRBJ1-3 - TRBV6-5 TGTGCCAGCAGTCTGACAGAACTTGGAAACACCATATATTTT CASSLTELGNTIYF
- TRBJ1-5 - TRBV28 TGTGCCAGCAGTTTTGGGGTTCTGGAGCCCCAGCATTTT CASSFGVLEPQHF
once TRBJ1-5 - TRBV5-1 TGCGCCAGCAGCTTGGGGGCAGGGAGACTCAATCAGCCCCAGCATTTT CASSLGAGRLNQPQHF
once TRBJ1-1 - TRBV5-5 TGTGCCAGCAGCTTGGGGGAGCCCACTGAAGCTTTCTTT CASSLGEPTEAFF
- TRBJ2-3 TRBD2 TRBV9 TGTGCCAGCAGCGCAAAAGGACTAGCGGGGGGTTACGGGTTGGGAGATACGCAGTATTTT CASSAKGLAGGYGLGDTQYF
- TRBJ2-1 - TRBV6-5 TGTGCCAGCAGTTCGGGATTGGGGAACTACAATGAGCAGTTCTTC CASSSGLGNYNEQFF
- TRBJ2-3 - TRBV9 TGTGCCAGCAGCGTAGGGCCCGCAGATACGCAGTATTTT CASSVGPADTQYF
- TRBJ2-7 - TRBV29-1 TGCAGCGTTGTGGCGACACGCTACGAGCAGTACTTC CSVVATRYEQYF
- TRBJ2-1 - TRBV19 TGTGCCAGTAGTATTGGAACTTTTCGGGTTTACAATGAGCAGTTCTTC CASSIGTFRVYNEQFF
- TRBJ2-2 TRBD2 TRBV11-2 TGTGCCAGCAGATCCGGACTAGCGGGGGCAGCCGGGGAGCTGTTTTTT CASRSGLAGAAGELFF
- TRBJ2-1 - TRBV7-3 TGTGCCAGCAGCTTGGGGCAAGGGGCTTACAATGAGCAGTTCTTC CASSLGQGAYNEQFF
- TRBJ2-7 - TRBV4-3 TGCGCCAGCAGCCCGACCCCAGGGGCCCGCTACGAGCAGTACTTC CASSPTPGARYEQYF
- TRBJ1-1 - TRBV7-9 TGTGCCAGCAGCTCGCAAGTTGGGAAGAACACTGAAGCTTTCTTT CASSSQVGKNTEAFF
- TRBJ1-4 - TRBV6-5 TGTGCCAGCAGTTACGGCGGGACATCCAATGAAAAACTGTTTTTT CASSYGGTSNEKLFF
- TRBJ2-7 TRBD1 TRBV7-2 TGTGCCAGCATCCGAACCGGGACAGGGCCCTACGAGCAGTACTTC CASIRTGTGPYEQYF